The 12 T cell receptor beta chains listed next were all sequenced from one sample in a study of OX40 agonist ivuxolimab in advanced cancers. Produced via immunoSEQ multiplex PCR; TCRdb's table is partial and in-frame only. The profile shows about 28,000 clones, approximately 86% of them singletons. Sequenced here: CD4+ or CD8+ T cells sorted from blood, sampled in a trial of the OX40 agonist ivuxolimab. The receptors originated from an adult with an advanced solid tumor such as melanoma, head and neck, liver or kidney cancer.

The chain couples TRBV4-1 to TRBJ2-5; 12 bases align to TRBD2. This CDR3 spans 20 amino acids. After removal of 0 bases from V and 2 bases from J, the junction contained 13 bases not matched to a gene. In germline, CDR1 is MGHRA, CDR2 YSYEKL. CDR3 amino acids: CASSQDPVTSGGRIQETQYF. For the CDR3, the DNA is TGCGCCAGCAGCCAAGACCCCGTGACTAGCGGGGGAAGGATTCAAGAGACCCAGTACTTC.

V and J are TRBV15 and TRBJ1-2; D may be TRBD1 (5 bases). Germline V gene lookup returns CDR1 LNHNV and CDR2 YYDKDF (reference sequence). CDR3 size: 16 residues. The ends were cut back, 0 bases at V and 5 bases at J, with 16 bases in the middle. CDR3 protein: CATSRDMRGPRYGYTF. The DNA of the CDR3 is TGTGCCACCAGCAGAGATATGCGGGGACCCCGGTATGGCTACACCTTC. The full variable domain, rest sourced from reference TRBV15 and TRBJ1-2, is DAMVIQNPRYQVTQFGKPVTLSCSQTLNHNVMYWYQQKSSQAPKLLFHYYDKDFNNEADTPDNFQSRRPNTSFCFLDIRSPGLGDTAMYLCATSRDMRGPRYGYTFGSGTRLTVV.

The chain couples TRBV9 to TRBJ1-2, with 8 positions matching TRBD1. The CDR3 length is 16 residues. The germline V gene encodes CDR1 SGDLS and CDR2 YYNGEE. Trimming removed 4 bases from V and 4 bases from J; junction bases left unmatched: 12. CDR3 residues: CASSSEPQGAIYGYTF. DNA of the CDR3: TGTGCCAGCAGCTCGGAGCCCCAGGGGGCAATCTATGGCTACACCTTC.

The chain employs TRBV23-1 and TRBJ2-5, with D perhaps matching TRBD1 (6 bases). TRBV23-1 is designated an ORF whose function remains uncertain. This CDR3 has 15 residues. V lost 0 bases, J lost 1 base, and 9 bases lay in between. CDR3 loop: CASSQSGTPQETQYF. DNA for the CDR3: TGCGCCAGCAGTCAATCGGGGACACCCCAAGAGACCCAGTACTTC.

The chain joins TRBV11-2 to TRBJ1-6; D call uncertain. Trimming took 1 base from V and 7 from J, leaving 17 bases between them. CDR1 and CDR2 from the germline V gene are SGHAT and FQNNGV. The CDR3 has 17 residues. This CDR3 reads CASSLGQLSTGNSPLHF. The CDR3 DNA reads as TGTGCCAGCAGCTTAGGCCAGCTATCGACGGGGAATTCACCCCTCCACTTT. Complete variable domain (other parts from reference TRBV11-2 and TRBJ1-6): EAGVAQSPRYKIIEKRQSVAFWCNPISGHATLYWYQQILGQGPKLLIQFQNNGVVDDSQLPKDRFSAERLKGVDSTLKIQPAKLEDSAVYLCASSLGQLSTGNSPLHFGNGTRLTVT.

Only one count was recorded for this clone. The CDR3 is CASSQAGEKLFF. CDR3 in DNA: TGCGCCAGCAGCCAAGCCGGCGAAAAACTGTTTTTT. J is TRBJ1-4 and V is TRBV4-1; D not resolved. V shed 1 base and J shed 8 bases, with 5 bases lying between them. The length of the CDR3 is 12 residues. Germline assignment: CDR1 MGHRA and CDR2 YSYEKL.

The sample holds one count of this clone. The rearrangement uses TRBV5-5 and TRBJ2-2; D is undetermined. Trimming shortened V by 6 bases and J by 2 bases, and 20 bases separated the two germline ends. The length of the CDR3 is 17 residues. The germline V gene encodes CDR1 SGHKS and CDR2 YYEKEE (reference sequence). Here the CDR3 reads CASNGYEDTLNTGELFF. CDR3 in DNA: TGTGCCAGCAATGGGTATGAAGACACCTTAAACACCGGGGAGCTGTTTTTT.

This chain uses TRBV25-1 with TRBJ1-5; the match to TRBD1 covers 10 bases. This CDR3 comprises 18 residues. The V and J ends lost 4 bases and 5 bases, in that order; junction bases with no gene match: 14. CDR1 MGHDK and CDR2 SYGVNS come from the germline V gene. CDR3 residues: CASSGGTGVLAGHQPQHF. CDR3 coding DNA: TGTGCCAGCAGTGGGGGGACAGGGGTACTAGCCGGCCATCAGCCCCAGCATTTT.

The V and J genes are TRBV7-9 and TRBJ1-1; D is possibly TRBD1 (6 bases). CDR1 and CDR2 (germline): SEHNR, FQNEAQ (reference sequence). Between the trimmed V and J ends, which lost 6 bases and 5 bases, there was a span of 13 bases. This CDR3 region has 13 residues. CDR3 region: CASRGGTDTEAFF. The CDR3 bases are TGTGCCAGCAGGGGGGGCACGGATACTGAAGCTTTCTTT.

V usage is TRBV4-1 and J usage is TRBJ1-1, with D perhaps matching TRBD1 (5 bases). Per germline, CDR1 MGHRA and CDR2 YSYEKL. Trimming pared 2 bases from V and 5 bases from J, leaving 9 bases between. The length of the CDR3 is 13 residues. The CDR3 is CASSQQGRTEAFF. CDR3 nucleotide sequence: TGCGCCAGCAGCCAACAGGGAAGAACTGAAGCTTTCTTT.

This clone was found a few times. This chain uses TRBV7-9 with TRBJ1-6, with unresolved D. V was cut by 1 base and J by 10 bases, with 11 bases left in between. Germline CDR1 is SEHNR and CDR2 is FQNEAQ (reference sequence). The CDR3 consists of 14 residues. CDR3 region: CASSLEGSESPLHF. CDR3 coding DNA: TGTGCCAGCAGCTTAGAGGGTTCGGAGTCACCCCTCCACTTT.

The chain carries TRBV6-1 and TRBJ2-1, with D possibly TRBD1 on 6 matching bases. This CDR3 is built from 15 residues. Germline V gene sequence: CDR1 MNHNS, CDR2 SASEGT. Trimming cost V 7 bases and J 4 bases, with 17 bases left between them. As DNA, the CDR3 is TGTGCCAGCACGACCCATAGGGGGTCTTACAATGAGCAGTTCTTC. This encodes CASTTHRGSYNEQFF.